The 22 T cell receptor beta chains reported below all come from one sample, sequenced in a study of T cells in women clearing cervical HPV infection. The method was immunoSEQ multiplex PCR; TCRdb's version includes in-frame clones alone and lacks a portion of them. The sample totals 35,000 to 45,000 clones; its top ten clones hold roughly 6%. The sample comprised blood buffy coat. These receptors all come from a woman between 18 and 69 years old with a cervical HPV16 infection that either progressed to CIN3+ or cleared (not recorded which).

In regard to this clone: The CDR3 extends 3 residues past the end of the read, so its final part is completed from the germline J gene. The chain has TRBV7-9 and TRBJ2-5; possibly TRBD1 for D (5 bases). CDR3 length equals 13 residues. Deletions cut 5 bases from V and 4 bases from J, with 11 bases between. Germline V gene data show CDR1 as SEHNR and CDR2 as FQNEAQ (reference sequence). CDR3 bases read: TGTGCCAGCAGCCCAGGGTTAAGAGAGACC. Translation: CASSPGLRET. The entire CDR3 protein is CASSPGLRETQYF.

A remark on this clone: The CDR3 goes on 3 residues after the read ends, and that part is filled in from the germline J gene. V usage is TRBV2 and J usage is TRBJ2-5; 9 bases are a match to TRBD1. CDR1 is SNHLY and CDR2 is FYNNEI in the germline V gene. J lost 5 bases, V lost 7 bases, and 8 bases had no gene match. CDR3 length equals 14 residues. The CDR3 reads CASTSGQGWETQYF. The part of the CDR3 DNA that was read is TGTGCCAGCACCTCGGGACAGGGATGGGAGACC.

Of note for this clone: The CDR3 end falls 3 residues outside the read, so it is completed with the germline J gene. The chain links TRBV12-3 or TRBV12-4 to TRBJ2-3; TRBD2 agrees at 11 bases. The CDR3 has 16 residues. After removal of 5 bases from V and 5 bases from J, the junction contained 9 bases not matched to a gene. CDR3 sequence reads: CASSKSGTSGGDTQYF. The CDR3 bases that were read are TGTGCCAGCAGTAAATCCGGGACTAGCGGCGGAGATACG.

Remarks on this clone: The read is 3 residues too short to cover the CDR3 end, so that end is filled in from the germline J gene. The V call is TRBV30, the J call TRBJ1-4; 7 bases are shared with TRBD1. Germline loops: CDR1 GTSNPN, CDR2 SVGIG (reference sequence). The CDR3 is 12 residues long. CDR3 residues: CAWTGGNSPLFF. The DNA read from the CDR3 is TGTGCCTGGACAGGGGGTAATTCACCA.

The CDR3 loop reads CSAGGGTGKDTEAFF. CDR3 DNA, as far as it was read: TGCAGTGCTGGGGGTGGGACAGGGAAAGACACTGAA. The V and J genes are TRBV20-1 and TRBJ1-1; 9 bases map to TRBD1. The missing CDR3 end, 3 residues past where the read stops, is filled in from the germline J gene. The V segment lost 5 bases and the J segment 3 bases; nucleotides outside the gene matches: 10. CDR1 and CDR2 from the germline V gene are DFQATT and SNEGSKA (reference sequence). CDR3 length: 15 amino acids.

In the case of this clone: The CDR3 end is not reached by the read, which stops 3 residues before it; the germline J gene fills it in. The J gene is TRBJ2-7, the V gene TRBV11-2; 8 bases are shared with TRBD2. Germline V gene data show CDR1 as SGHAT and CDR2 as FQNNGV. The CDR3 extends over 14 amino acids. Trimming cost V 3 bases and J 3 bases; bases outside gene matches: 4. CDR3 sequence reads: CASSFGAGDYEQYF. The part of the CDR3 DNA that was read is TGTGCCAGCAGCTTTGGAGCGGGGGACTACGAG.

Details on this clone: The read finishes 3 residues shy of the CDR3 end, and the germline J gene is used to complete it. The V and J genes are TRBV30 and TRBJ2-7; the D gene is possibly TRBD1 (6 bases). Per germline, CDR1 GTSNPN and CDR2 SVGIG (reference sequence). Trimming pared 0 bases from V and 6 bases from J, leaving 12 bases between. The CDR3 runs to 13 residues. CDR3 DNA, as far as it was read: TGTGCCTGGAGTGTACGAGGGGGATCCGAG. Translation gives CAWSVRGGSE. The full CDR3 is CAWSVRGGSEQYF.

A remark on this clone: Sequencing ends 3 residues short of the CDR3 end; the germline J gene provides the rest. V is TRBV5-1 and J is TRBJ2-3, with 7 bases lining up with TRBD1. The CDR3 extends over 13 amino acids. V was pared by 5 bases and J by 1 base, with 1 base of the junction left unmatched. CDR1 is SGHRS, CDR2 YFSETQ, per germline. The sequenced part of the CDR3 DNA is TGCGCCAGCAGTACAGGGGGCACAGATACG. This codes for CASSTGGTDT. The CDR3 reads in full as CASSTGGTDTQYF.

Notes on this clone: From the germline J gene comes the end of the CDR3, since the read stops 3 residues before it. This chain uses TRBV20-1 with TRBJ1-4; 9 bases fit TRBD1. The V gene end was trimmed by 6 bases and the J gene end by 8 bases; junction bases not matched to a gene: 13. The CDR3 length is 15 residues. Germline V CDR1 and CDR2: DFQATT, SNEGSKA (reference sequence). The DNA read from the CDR3 is TGCAGTGCCCAACCGGGACAGGGCCGGGGGGAAAAA. Protein product: CSAQPGQGRGEK. The full-length CDR3 reads as CSAQPGQGRGEKLFF.

As concerns this clone: Sequencing ends 3 residues short of the CDR3 end; the germline J gene provides the rest. J is TRBJ2-7 and V is TRBV5-6, with a weak D call TRBD2 (5 bases). This CDR3 region has 13 residues. V was clipped by 6 bases and J by 1 base, with 11 bases between them. The germline CDR1 and CDR2 sequences are SGHDT and YYEEEE. CDR3: CASTLRGSYEQYF. The DNA read from the CDR3 is TGTGCCAGCACCTTACGAGGGTCCTACGAG.

A word on this clone: The read ends 3 residues before the CDR3 terminus; that terminus is restored from the germline J gene. The V call is TRBV7-2, the J call TRBJ1-4, with a weak D call TRBD1 (5 bases). The CDR3 has 15 amino acids. Germline lookup yields CDR1 SGHTA and CDR2 FQGNSA. With 2 bases removed from V and 7 bases from J, the gap between germline ends came to 14 bases. CDR3 in amino acids: CASSLTGLGSEKLFF. CDR3 bases read: TGTGCCAGCAGCTTAACAGGTTTGGGTAGTGAAAAA.

About this clone itself: The read comes to an end 3 residues before the CDR3 does, leaving the germline J gene to fill in the end. J is TRBJ1-5 and V is TRBV5-1; D possibly corresponds to TRBD1 (6 bases). The CDR3 consists of 16 residues. CDR1 and CDR2 from the germline V gene are SGHRS and YFSETQ. V dropped 4 bases and J dropped 0 bases, with 14 bases sitting between them. The sequenced CDR3 bases are TGCGCCAGCAGCGTCGACAGGACATATAGCAATCAGCCC. Translating gives CASSVDRTYSNQP. The CDR3 reads in full as CASSVDRTYSNQPQHF.

Points on this clone: The sequence runs out 3 residues before the end of the CDR3; the remainder is reconstructed from the germline J gene. This chain connects TRBV7-6 to TRBJ2-3, with a tentative D call TRBD2 (6 bases). The CDR3 has 16 amino acids. The V gene's germline CDR1 is SGHVS and CDR2 FNYEAQ. Here the CDR3 reads CASSLPSGPPQETQYF. Incomplete CDR3 DNA: TGTGCCAGCAGCTTACCCAGCGGGCCCCCTCAGGAGACG. Supplemented by reference TRBV7-6 and TRBJ2-3, the full variable domain reads GAGVSQSPRYKVTKRGQDVALRCDPISGHVSLYWYRQALGQGPEFLTYFNYEAQQDKSGLPNDRFSAERPEGSISTLTIQRTEQRDSAMYRCASSLPSGPPQETQYFGPGTRLTVL.

Points on this clone: The read ends 3 residues shy of where the CDR3 ends; the end is completed using the germline J gene. This rearrangement joins TRBV10-3 to TRBJ2-3; tentative D call: TRBD1 (6 bases). The CDR3 is made up of 15 amino acids. From germline, CDR1 is ENHRY and CDR2 SYGVKD. CDR3 DNA (partial): TGTGCCATCAGTGAGAATACAGGGAAATCGGAGACG. Translated: CAISENTGKSET. The full CDR3 reads CAISENTGKSETQYF.

On this clone itself: The read ends 3 residues early relative to the CDR3; the germline J gene fills the gap. V gene TRBV20-1 combines with J gene TRBJ2-3, with 14 bases that match TRBD2. Germline assignment: CDR1 DFQATT and CDR2 SNEGSKA (reference sequence). The CDR3 covers 16 residues. The CDR3 bases that were read are TGCAGTGCTAAACGAGGACTAGCGGGAGGAGGGGAGACG. It encodes CSAKRGLAGGGET. The full CDR3 protein is CSAKRGLAGGGETQYF.

Concerning this clone itself: The read falls 3 residues short of the CDR3 end, and the missing part is taken from the germline J gene. The chain is built from TRBV13 and TRBJ2-1, with a possible D match to TRBD2 (6 bases). Trimming cost V 2 bases and J 8 bases, with 10 bases left between them. The length of the CDR3 is 13 residues. The germline V gene has CDR1 PRHDT and CDR2 FYEKMQ (reference sequence). Partial CDR3 DNA: TGTGCCAGCAGCTTACGGGGGATCGATGAG. It encodes CASSLRGIDE. In full, the CDR3 is CASSLRGIDEQFF.

As to this clone: The observed sequence ends 3 residues before the CDR3 terminus, with the missing tail filled in from the germline J gene. This chain joins TRBV7-2 and TRBJ1-2; 7 bases agree with TRBD1. With V trimmed by 0 bases and J by 5 bases, 9 bases remained unmatched. CDR1 SGHTA and CDR2 FQGNSA come from the germline V gene. There are 16 residues in the CDR3. The part of the CDR3 DNA that was read is TGTGCCAGCAGCTTAGCAAGGCGGCAGGGGGGTTATGGC. Translating gives CASSLARRQGGYG. From start to end, the CDR3 is CASSLARRQGGYGYTF.

A note on this clone: The read terminates 3 residues ahead of where the CDR3 ends, so the germline J gene completes it. This chain joins TRBV7-9 and TRBJ2-4, with TRBD1 matching over 9 bases. The V gene's germline CDR1 is SEHNR and CDR2 FQNEAQ (reference sequence). The CDR3 runs to 13 residues. CDR3 residues: CASSLGQGYGQYF. The DNA read from the CDR3 is TGTGCCAGCAGCTTGGGACAGGGCTATGGT.

In regard to this clone: The read falls 3 residues short of the CDR3 end, and the missing part is taken from the germline J gene. This chain uses TRBV30 with TRBJ1-2, with 7 bases identical to TRBD1. The CDR3 totals 12 residues. Germline assignment: CDR1 GTSNPN and CDR2 SVGIG (reference sequence). Incomplete CDR3 DNA: TGTGCCTGGAGCGCACAGGGGAATGAC. Its translation is CAWSAQGND. The full CDR3 protein reads CAWSAQGNDYTF.

CDR3 bases read: TGTGCCAGCAGCTTAGCCGAAACTAGCGGGAGTGACGAG. As protein: CASSLAETSGSDE. The entire CDR3 is CASSLAETSGSDEQYF. The V call is TRBV7-2, the J call TRBJ2-7; 11 bases line up with TRBD2. Sequencing ends 3 residues short of the CDR3 end; the germline J gene provides the rest. CDR1 is SGHTA, CDR2 FQGNSA, per germline. The V segment lost 0 bases and the J segment 5 bases; nucleotides outside the gene matches: 6. The CDR3 is made up of 16 amino acids.

Points on this clone: The CDR3 end lies 3 residues beyond the end of the read and is filled in from the germline J gene. This sequence joins TRBV30 and TRBJ2-7; 8 bases line up with TRBD2. Unmatched junction bases numbered 11, after V lost 1 base and J lost 0 bases. Germline V gene sequence: CDR1 GTSNPN, CDR2 SVGIG (reference sequence). This CDR3 region has 17 residues. This CDR3 is CAWSASTGGAFSYEQYF. CDR3 bases read: TGTGCCTGGAGTGCCTCGACCGGGGGGGCCTTCTCCTACGAG.

In regard to this clone: The read comes to an end 3 residues before the CDR3 does, leaving the germline J gene to fill in the end. V gene TRBV18 combines with J gene TRBJ1-2; the D gene is possibly TRBD1 (5 bases). The germline V gene has CDR1 KGHSH and CDR2 LQKENI. The CDR3 sequence is 17 residues long. CDR3 residues: CASSPTGLAATYNDYTF. CDR3 DNA, as far as it was read: TGTGCCAGCTCCCCTACAGGACTAGCGGCAACCTACAATGAC.